The 4 T cell receptor beta chains given below trace back to one sample, sequenced in a study of cytomegalovirus exposure and HLA in healthy donors. The PCR used 60 Vbeta and 13 Jbeta primers. This table comes from immunoSEQ multiplex PCR, and its TCRdb copy is limited to in-frame clones, with some not included. The sample includes under 130,000 clones, around three quarters of them seen just once. The sequenced material came from PBMCs. The source of these receptors is a woman aged 40 to 49 in good health and CMV-seronegative.

The rearrangement joins TRBV28 to TRBJ2-5; TRBD1 matches at 7 bases. TRBJ2-7 matches the DNA end more closely, so the J call is doubtful. Per germline, CDR1 MDHEN and CDR2 SYDVKM. The CDR3 runs 14 residues. In DNA, the CDR3 is TGTGCCAGCAGTTTCCCCGGGACAGACTACGAGCAGTACTTC. Translated, it gives CASSFPGTDYEQYF.

Only one count was recorded for this clone. The chain uses TRBV5-1 and TRBJ2-1; TRBD1 agrees at 9 bases. Looked up from germline, CDR1 is SGHRS and CDR2 is YFSETQ. The V segment lost 4 bases and the J segment 5 bases; nucleotides outside the gene matches: 4. The CDR3 has 14 amino acids. The CDR3 nucleotides read TGCGCCAGCAGCCGGGACAGGGCTGACAATGAGCAGTTCTTC. It specifies CASSRDRADNEQFF. Based on the CDR3 plus reference TRBV5-1 and TRBJ2-1, the full variable domain is KAGVTQTPRYLIKTRGQQVTLSCSPISGHRSVSWYQQTPGQGLQFLFEYFSETQRNKGNFPGRFSGRQFSNSRSEMNVSTLELGDSALYLCASSRDRADNEQFFGPGTRLTVL.

The rearrangement uses TRBV18 and TRBJ1-6; TRBD1 aligns across 7 bases. This CDR3 comprises 17 residues. Germline lookup yields CDR1 KGHSH and CDR2 LQKENI. The ends lost 2 bases at V and 3 bases at J; junction bases unmatched: 7. The DNA for the CDR3 is TGTGCCAGCTCACCAGGGACAGCGGGGGACTATAATTCACCCCTCCACTTT. This encodes CASSPGTAGDYNSPLHF. Complete variable domain (other parts from reference TRBV18 and TRBJ1-6): NAGVMQNPRHLVRRRGQEARLRCSPMKGHSHVYWYRQLPEEGLKFMVYLQKENIIDESGMPKERFSAEFPKEGPSILRIQQVVRGDSAAYFCASSPGTAGDYNSPLHFGNGTRLTVT.

The V call is TRBV28, the J call TRBJ1-1; TRBD1 matches 10 bases. The germline V gene has CDR1 MDHEN and CDR2 SYDVKM. Trimming at V came to 6 bases and at J to 7 bases, leaving 5 bases not matched to a gene. The CDR3 length is 13 residues. The CDR3 coding sequence is TGTGCCAGCAGGGGACAGGGGATGGATGAAGCTTTCTTT. Its translation: CASRGQGMDEAFF.